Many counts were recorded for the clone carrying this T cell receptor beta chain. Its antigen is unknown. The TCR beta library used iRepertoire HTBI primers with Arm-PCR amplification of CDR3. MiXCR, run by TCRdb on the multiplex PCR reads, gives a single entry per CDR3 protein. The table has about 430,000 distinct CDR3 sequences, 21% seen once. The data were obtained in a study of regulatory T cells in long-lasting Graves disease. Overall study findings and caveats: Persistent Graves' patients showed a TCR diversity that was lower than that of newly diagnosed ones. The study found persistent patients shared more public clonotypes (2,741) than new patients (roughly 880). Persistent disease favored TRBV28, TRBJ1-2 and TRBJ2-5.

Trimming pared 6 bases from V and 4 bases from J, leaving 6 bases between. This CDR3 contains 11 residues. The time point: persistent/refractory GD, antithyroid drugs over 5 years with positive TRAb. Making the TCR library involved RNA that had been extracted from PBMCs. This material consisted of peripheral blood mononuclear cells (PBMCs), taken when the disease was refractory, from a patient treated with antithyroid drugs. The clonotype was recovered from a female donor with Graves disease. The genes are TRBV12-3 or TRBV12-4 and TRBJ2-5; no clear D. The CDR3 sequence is CASSQRETQYF. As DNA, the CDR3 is TGTGCCAGCAGCCAACGAGAGACCCAGTACTTC.